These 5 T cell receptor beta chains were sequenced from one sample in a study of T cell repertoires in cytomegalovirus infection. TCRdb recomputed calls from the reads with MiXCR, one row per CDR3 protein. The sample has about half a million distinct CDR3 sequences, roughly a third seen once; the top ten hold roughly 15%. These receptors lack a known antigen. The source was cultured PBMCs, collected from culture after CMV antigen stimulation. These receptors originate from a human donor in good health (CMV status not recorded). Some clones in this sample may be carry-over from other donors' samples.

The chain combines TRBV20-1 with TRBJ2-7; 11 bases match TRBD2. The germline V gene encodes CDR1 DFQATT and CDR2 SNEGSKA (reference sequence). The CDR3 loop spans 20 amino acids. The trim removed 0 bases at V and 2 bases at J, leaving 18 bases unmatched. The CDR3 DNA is TGCAGTGCTAGAGATAAGACTAGCGGGAACGGACTTAGGGGCACCTACGAGCAGTACTTC. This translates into CSARDKTSGNGLRGTYEQYF.

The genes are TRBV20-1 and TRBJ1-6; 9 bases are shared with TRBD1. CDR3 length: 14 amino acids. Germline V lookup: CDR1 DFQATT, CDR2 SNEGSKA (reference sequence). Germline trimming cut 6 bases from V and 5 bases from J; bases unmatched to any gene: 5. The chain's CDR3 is CSADRGRDNSPLHF. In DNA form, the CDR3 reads TGCAGTGCAGACAGGGGGAGGGATAATTCACCCCTCCACTTT.

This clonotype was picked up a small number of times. The CDR3 nucleotides read TGTGCCACCAGTGCTAGCACAGATACGCAGTATTTT. It specifies CATSASTDTQYF. J is TRBJ2-3 and V is TRBV24-1; D unresolved. The CDR3 contains 12 residues. With 5 bases removed from V and 0 bases from J, the gap between germline ends came to 2 bases. Per germline, CDR1 KGHDR and CDR2 SFDVKD.

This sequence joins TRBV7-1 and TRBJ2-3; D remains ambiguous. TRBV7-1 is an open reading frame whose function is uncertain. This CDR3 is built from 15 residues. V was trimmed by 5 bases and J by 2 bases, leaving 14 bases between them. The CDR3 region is CASSVWVGSTDTQYF. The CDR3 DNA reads TGTGCCAGCAGCGTCTGGGTGGGTTCCACAGATACGCAGTATTTT.

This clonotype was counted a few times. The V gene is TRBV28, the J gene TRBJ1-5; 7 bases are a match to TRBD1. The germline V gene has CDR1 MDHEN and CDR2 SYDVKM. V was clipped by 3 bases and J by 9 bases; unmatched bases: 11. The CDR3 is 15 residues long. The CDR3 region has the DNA TGTGCCAGCAGTTTCCCACAGGGGTATAGTCGGCCCCAGCATTTT. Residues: CASSFPQGYSRPQHF.